This T cell receptor beta chain was sequenced for a study of T-cell reconstitution after alpha-beta-depleted transplantation in children. This CDR3 is built from 15 residues. Germline V gene data show CDR1 as SGHTA and CDR2 as FQGTGA. V lost 5 bases and J 2 bases, leaving 13 bases between the germline ends. During its preparation, the TCRbeta library received unique molecular identifiers. Via MiXCR, TCRdb re-called the PCR reads, giving one row per CDR3 protein. Counted here are over 550,000 distinct CDR3 sequences, 10% occurring once; the ten biggest clones make up less than 5%. This clonotype occurred a few times.

Sequencing used PBMCs from the stem cell graft donor, obtained from the stem cell graft. The J gene is TRBJ2-1, the V gene TRBV7-3; D is unclear. This receptor was identified in a human donor who donated a stem cell graft to a child with acute myeloid leukemia. The CDR3 here is CASSPGRHPYNEQFF. The CDR3 DNA reads TGTGCCAGCAGCCCAGGTCGACACCCCTACAATGAGCAGTTCTTC.